The next 25 T cell receptor beta chains were all read from a single sample in a study of shared clonotypes between healthy human individuals. The assay was immunoSEQ multiplex PCR, and TCRdb's table has in-frame clones only and misses some. This sample has under 85,000 clones, with under 65% found just once. Sequences were obtained from memory CD8+ T cells sorted from blood. The subset was: CD45RO+ cells pooled with CCR7-negative TemRA cells. The origin of the receptors is a man aged 25-45 years in good health.

The V gene is TRBV2, the J gene TRBJ2-2; a possible D gene is TRBD1 (5 bases). CDR1 is SNHLY and CDR2 is FYNNEI in the germline V gene. Between the trimmed V and J ends, which lost 3 bases and 0 bases, there was a span of 11 bases. The CDR3 extends over 16 amino acids. The CDR3 nucleotides read TGTGCCAGCAGTGACCCTCGACAGTCGAACACCGGGGAGCTGTTTTTT. This sequence encodes CASSDPRQSNTGELFF.

This chain joins TRBV5-5 and TRBJ2-3, with TRBD2 identical over 10 bases. Germline V gives CDR1 SGHKS, CDR2 YYEKEE (reference sequence). V lost 0 bases and J lost 5; bases outside the gene matches: 15. CDR3 size: 19 residues. The CDR3 DNA is TGTGCCAGCAGCTTGGGGCTAGCGGGGGTCACCACCCGGGGAGATACGCAGTATTTT. It yields the protein CASSLGLAGVTTRGDTQYF.

Many counts were recorded for this clone. V and J are TRBV11-2 and TRBJ2-7, with D perhaps matching TRBD1 (6 bases). The CDR3 sequence is 14 residues long. Trimming shortened V by 6 bases and J by 5 bases, and 17 bases separated the two germline ends. Germline-derived CDR1 and CDR2 are SGHAT and FQNNGV. CDR3 region: CASRGFVSGDEQYF. In DNA, the CDR3 is TGTGCCAGCAGGGGGTTTGTCTCAGGGGACGAGCAGTACTTC.

The sample holds a few counts of this clone. The J gene is TRBJ2-7, the V gene TRBV21-1; the D call of TRBD2 is as the table states it, not checked on the DNA. TRBV21-1 is a known pseudogene. This CDR3 spans 16 amino acids. The CDR3 here is CASSESGSRRPYEQYF. The CDR3 DNA follows: TGTGCCAGCAGTGAGAGCGGGAGTCGCCGTCCCTACGAGCAGTACTTC.

The J gene is TRBJ2-7, the V gene TRBV7-9, with TRBD2 as a possible D gene (6 bases). This CDR3 is 14 amino acids long. The ends were cut back, 5 bases at V and 4 bases at J, with 15 bases in the middle. Germline-derived CDR1 and CDR2 are SEHNR and FQNEAQ (reference sequence). The CDR3: CASSPVLAVYEQYF. The CDR3 region has the DNA TGTGCCAGCAGCCCGGTATTAGCGGTGTACGAGCAGTACTTC.

This clone was seen ten or more times. The V call is TRBV6-5, the J call TRBJ2-7; no reliable D call. The V gene lost 4 bases and the J gene lost 3 bases, with 10 bases spanning the gap. This CDR3 contains 13 residues. Germline V gene lookup returns CDR1 MNHEY and CDR2 SVGAGI. The DNA for the CDR3 is TGTGCCAGCAGTTCCTCCCCGGGCTACGAGCAGTACTTC. Its protein product is CASSSSPGYEQYF.

The gene calls are TRBV6-6 and TRBJ2-3; TRBD1 aligns across 7 bases. The length of the CDR3 is 16 residues. After removal of 3 bases from V and 6 bases from J, the junction contained 12 bases not matched to a gene. From germline, CDR1 is MNHNY and CDR2 SVGAGI (reference sequence). This CDR3 reads CASSYSDRVKGDTQYF. CDR3 nucleotides: TGTGCCAGCAGTTATTCTGACAGGGTAAAGGGGGATACGCAGTATTTT.

The V gene is TRBV28, the J gene TRBJ2-7; D gene unclear. Germline CDR1 reads MDHEN; CDR2 reads SYDVKM. The length of the CDR3 is 15 residues. The V end lost 3 bases, the J end lost 2 bases, and 14 bases lay between the germline ends. CDR3 sequence reads: CASSFSPEMPYEQYF. Here the CDR3 DNA reads TGTGCCAGCAGTTTCTCCCCCGAGATGCCCTACGAGCAGTACTTC.

The rearrangement uses TRBV15 and TRBJ2-7; 12 nucleotides align to TRBD1. V lost 3 bases, J lost 4 bases, and 4 bases stayed unmatched. Germline V CDR1 and CDR2: LNHNV, YYDKDF (reference sequence). The CDR3 extends over 15 amino acids. The CDR3 sequence: CATSSGTGGPYEQYF. The CDR3 DNA sequence: TGTGCCACCAGCAGTGGGACAGGGGGCCCGTACGAGCAGTACTTC.

This chain uses TRBV15 with TRBJ1-4; perhaps TRBD1 as D (5 bases). V dropped 1 base and J dropped 3 bases, with 9 bases sitting between them. This CDR3 contains 15 residues. Germline CDR1 is LNHNV and CDR2 is YYDKDF (reference sequence). CDR3 loop: CATSRVRGANEKLFF. CDR3 nucleotide sequence: TGTGCCACCAGCAGAGTTAGGGGAGCTAATGAAAAACTGTTTTTT. The full variable domain, rest sourced from reference TRBV15 and TRBJ1-4, is DAMVIQNPRYQVTQFGKPVTLSCSQTLNHNVMYWYQQKSSQAPKLLFHYYDKDFNNEADTPDNFQSRRPNTSFCFLDIRSPGLGDTAMYLCATSRVRGANEKLFFGSGTQLSVL.

The chain links TRBV7-3 to TRBJ1-2, with no clear D. Deletions cut 5 bases from V and 8 bases from J, with 15 bases between. CDR3 size: 13 residues. From germline, CDR1 is SGHTA and CDR2 FQGTGA. Here the CDR3 reads CASSPNGGSGYTF. The CDR3 DNA is TGTGCCAGCAGCCCCAATGGAGGGTCGGGCTACACCTTC.

The V call is TRBV28, the J call TRBJ2-5; 8 nucleotides match TRBD1. Germline V gene sequence: CDR1 MDHEN, CDR2 SYDVKM. V trimming: 5 bases; J trimming: 3 bases; junction bases outside the gene matches: 8. The CDR3 sequence is 15 residues long. DNA of the CDR3: TGTGCCAGCAGTCTCAGGGGGCAGGAGAAAGAGACCCAGTACTTC. Encoded protein: CASSLRGQEKETQYF.

The chain carries TRBV11-2 and TRBJ2-1; TRBD2 might be the D (6 bases). CDR1 and CDR2 (germline): SGHAT, FQNNGV. Trimming removed 6 bases from V and 5 bases from J, with 14 bases in between. This CDR3 is 14 amino acids long. CDR3 protein: CASRDEGLHNEQFF. The CDR3 coding sequence is TGTGCCAGCAGAGATGAGGGACTTCACAATGAGCAGTTCTTC.

This clone has ten or more counts. The chain links TRBV11-1 to TRBJ2-7; maybe TRBD1 (6 bases). The CDR3 has 14 residues. CDR1 is SGHAT, CDR2 FQDESV, per germline (reference sequence). V was cut by 7 bases and J by 5 bases, with 18 bases left in between. The CDR3 region is CASTNTGNRHEQYF. CDR3 nucleotide sequence: TGTGCCAGCACCAATACAGGGAATAGGCACGAGCAGTACTTC.

Ten or more counts support this clone. This sequence joins TRBV25-1 and TRBJ2-7, with 10 bases that match TRBD2. CDR3 length: 15 amino acids. CDR1 is MGHDK, CDR2 SYGVNS, per germline. The junction had 1 base not matched to a gene; V was cut back by 2 bases and J by 0 bases. CDR3 residues: CASSETSGVSYEQYF. Here the CDR3 DNA reads TGTGCCAGCAGTGAAACTAGCGGGGTCTCCTACGAGCAGTACTTC.

This clone was counted a few times. In DNA, the CDR3 is TGTGCCAGCAGCCCAGAAATGGGGGTTAATGAGCAGTTCTTC. The encoded protein is CASSPEMGVNEQFF. This chain connects TRBV14 to TRBJ2-1, with D possibly being TRBD1 or TRBD2 (5 bases each). CDR1 is SGHDN and CDR2 is FVKESK in the germline V gene. CDR3 length: 14 residues. Trimming removed 4 bases from V and 7 bases from J, with 14 bases in between.

The J gene is TRBJ2-1, the V gene TRBV5-8, with D possibly being TRBD2 (6 bases). Per germline, CDR1 SGHTS and CDR2 YDEGEE. CDR3 length: 19 amino acids. The V end was cut by 3 bases, the J end by 0 bases, with 22 bases between. The CDR3 bases are TGTGCCAGCAGCTGGGCGGTCGGCAGCGGGTTAAACTCCTACAATGAGCAGTTCTTC. It translates to CASSWAVGSGLNSYNEQFF. Filled out from reference TRBV5-8 and TRBJ2-1, the complete variable domain reads EAGVTQSPTHLIKTRGQQATLRCSPISGHTSVYWYQQALGLGLQFLLWYDEGEERNRGNFPPRFSGRQFPNYSSELNVNALELEDSALYLCASSWAVGSGLNSYNEQFFGPGTRLTVL.

This chain uses TRBV28 with TRBJ2-2; perhaps D is TRBD1 or TRBD2 (5 bases each). CDR1 MDHEN and CDR2 SYDVKM come from the germline V gene. The CDR3 extends over 15 amino acids. V was pared by 3 bases and J by 6 bases, with 14 bases between. CDR3: CASSLGRGVSGELFF. For the CDR3, the DNA is TGTGCCAGCAGTTTGGGTCGAGGGGTTTCCGGGGAGCTGTTTTTT.

V usage is TRBV4-2 and J usage is TRBJ2-7, with TRBD1 matching over 7 bases. The V and J ends lost 4 bases and 5 bases, in that order; junction bases with no gene match: 11. Per the germline V gene, CDR1 is LGHNA and CDR2 is YNFKEQ. The CDR3 is 15 amino acids. CDR3 sequence: CASSPTLGQIDEQYF. DNA for the CDR3: TGTGCCAGCAGCCCCACGTTGGGACAGATAGACGAGCAGTACTTC.

A single count supports this clone. The chain recombines TRBV28 with TRBJ2-2; TRBD2 matches 13 bases. Trimming removed 3 bases from V and 5 bases from J; junction bases left unmatched: 12. CDR3 size: 19 residues. Germline V gene data show CDR1 as MDHEN and CDR2 as SYDVKM. The CDR3 DNA sequence: TGTGCCAGCAGTTTTCCAACTAGCGGGAGGGCCGTAGGAACCGGGGAGCTGTTTTTT. Translated, it gives CASSFPTSGRAVGTGELFF.

This chain connects TRBV5-1 to TRBJ2-5; 12 nucleotides match TRBD1. This CDR3 is 16 amino acids long. The germline V gene has CDR1 SGHRS and CDR2 YFSETQ. Trimming at V came to 0 bases and at J to 5 bases, leaving 5 bases not matched to a gene. This chain's CDR3 is CASSLAGGQGAETQYF. The CDR3 nucleotides read TGCGCCAGCAGCTTGGCCGGGGGACAGGGGGCTGAGACCCAGTACTTC.

The genes are TRBV27 and TRBJ2-5, with 9 nucleotides matching TRBD2. The CDR3 covers 16 residues. CDR1 MNHEY and CDR2 SMNVEV come from the germline V gene (reference sequence). The V segment lost 5 bases and the J segment 5 bases; nucleotides outside the gene matches: 12. Written as DNA, the CDR3 is TGTGCCAGCAGTCGCGGGCTAGCGGGAAACGGGGAGACCCAGTACTTC. Translated: CASSRGLAGNGETQYF.

The rearrangement uses TRBV2 and TRBJ2-1, with 12 nucleotides matching TRBD2. Trimming at V came to 5 bases and at J to 9 bases, leaving 5 bases not matched to a gene. The CDR3 loop spans 14 amino acids. CDR1 SNHLY and CDR2 FYNNEI come from the germline V gene. CDR3 DNA sequence: TGTGCCAGCAGTTGGACTAGCGGGACCGCTGAGCAGTTCTTC. It codes for CASSWTSGTAEQFF.

The V call is TRBV10-2, the J call TRBJ2-5; the D is unclear. Trimming removed 0 bases at V and 5 bases at J, with 4 bases between. Germline V gene data show CDR1 as WSHSY and CDR2 as SAAADI. The CDR3 loop spans 12 amino acids. The CDR3 sequence: CASSESGETQYF. CDR3 nucleotide sequence: TGCGCCAGCAGTGAGTCCGGGGAGACCCAGTACTTC.

V gene TRBV29-1 combines with J gene TRBJ2-1; no firm D call. There are 11 residues in the CDR3. CDR1 is SQVTM and CDR2 is ANQGSEA in the germline V gene. V was clipped by 0 bases and J by 10 bases, with 7 bases between them. CDR3 region: CSVEDYLEQFF. The CDR3 DNA reads as TGCAGCGTTGAAGATTATTTGGAGCAGTTCTTC.